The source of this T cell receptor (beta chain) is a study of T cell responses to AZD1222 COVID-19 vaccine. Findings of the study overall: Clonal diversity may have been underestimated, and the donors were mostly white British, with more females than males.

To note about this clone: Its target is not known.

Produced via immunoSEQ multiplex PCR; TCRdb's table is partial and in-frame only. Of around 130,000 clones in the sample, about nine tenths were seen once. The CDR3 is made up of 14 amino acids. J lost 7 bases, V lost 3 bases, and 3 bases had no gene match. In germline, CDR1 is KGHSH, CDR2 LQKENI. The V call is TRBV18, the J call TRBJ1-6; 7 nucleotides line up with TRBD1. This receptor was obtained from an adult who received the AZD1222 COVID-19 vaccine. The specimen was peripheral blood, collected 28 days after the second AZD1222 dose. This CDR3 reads CASSPDRRNSPLHF. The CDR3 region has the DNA TGTGCCAGCTCACCGGACAGGCGGAATTCACCCCTCCACTTT.